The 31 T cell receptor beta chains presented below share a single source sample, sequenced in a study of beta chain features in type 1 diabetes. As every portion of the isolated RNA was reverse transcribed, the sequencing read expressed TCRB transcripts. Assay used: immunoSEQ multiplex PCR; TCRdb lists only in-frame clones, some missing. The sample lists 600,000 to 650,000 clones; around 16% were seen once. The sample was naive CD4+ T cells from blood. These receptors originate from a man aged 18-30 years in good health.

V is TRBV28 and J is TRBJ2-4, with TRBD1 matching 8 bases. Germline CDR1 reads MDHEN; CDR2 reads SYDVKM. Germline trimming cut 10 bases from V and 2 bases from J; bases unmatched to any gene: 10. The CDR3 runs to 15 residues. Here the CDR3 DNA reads TGTGCCACCCTACAGGGGGATAGGACCAAAAACATTCAGTACTTC. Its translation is CATLQGDRTKNIQYF.

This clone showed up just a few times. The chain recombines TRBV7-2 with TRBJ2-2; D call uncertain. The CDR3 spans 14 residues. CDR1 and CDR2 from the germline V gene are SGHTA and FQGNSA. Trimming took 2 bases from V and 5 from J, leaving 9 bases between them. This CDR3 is CASSLNSRTGELFF. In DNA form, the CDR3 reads TGTGCCAGCAGCTTAAATTCTAGAACCGGGGAGCTGTTTTTT. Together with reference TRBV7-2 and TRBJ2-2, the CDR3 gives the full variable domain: GAGVSQSPSNKVTEKGKDVELRCDPISGHTALYWYRQSLGQGLEFLIYFQGNSAPDKSGLPSDRFSAERTGGSVSTLTIQRTQQEDSAVYLCASSLNSRTGELFFGEGSRLTVL.

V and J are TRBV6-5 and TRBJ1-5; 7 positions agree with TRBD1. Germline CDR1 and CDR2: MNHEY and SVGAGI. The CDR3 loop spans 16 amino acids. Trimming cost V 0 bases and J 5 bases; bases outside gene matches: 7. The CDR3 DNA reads TGTGCCAGCAGTTACTCGCCGACAGGGAGGGATCAGCCCCAGCATTTT. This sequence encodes CASSYSPTGRDQPQHF.

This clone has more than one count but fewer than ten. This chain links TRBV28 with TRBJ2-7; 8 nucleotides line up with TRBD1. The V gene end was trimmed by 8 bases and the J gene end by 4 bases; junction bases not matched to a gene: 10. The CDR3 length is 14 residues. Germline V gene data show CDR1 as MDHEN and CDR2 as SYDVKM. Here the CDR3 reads CASLPAQGAYEQYF. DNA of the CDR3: TGTGCCAGCCTCCCCGCGCAGGGGGCGTACGAGCAGTACTTC.

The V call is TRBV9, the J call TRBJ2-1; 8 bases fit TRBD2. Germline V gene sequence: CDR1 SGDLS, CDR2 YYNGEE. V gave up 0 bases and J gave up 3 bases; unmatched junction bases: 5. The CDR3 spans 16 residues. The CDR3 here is CASSVEPSGYYNEQFF. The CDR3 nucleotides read TGTGCCAGCAGCGTAGAGCCTAGCGGGTACTACAATGAGCAGTTCTTC. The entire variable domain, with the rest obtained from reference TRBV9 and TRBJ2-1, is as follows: DSGVTQTPKHLITATGQRVTLRCSPRSGDLSVYWYQQSLDQGLQFLIQYYNGEERAKGNILERFSAQQFPDLHSELNLSSLELGDSALYFCASSVEPSGYYNEQFFGPGTRLTVL.

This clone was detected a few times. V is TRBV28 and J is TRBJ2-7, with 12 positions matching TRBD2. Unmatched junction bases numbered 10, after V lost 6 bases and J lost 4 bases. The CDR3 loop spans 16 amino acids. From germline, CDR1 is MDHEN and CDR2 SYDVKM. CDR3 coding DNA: TGTGCCAGCAGCCTGGCCACTAGCGGGAGGAAGTACGAGCAGTACTTC. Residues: CASSLATSGRKYEQYF.

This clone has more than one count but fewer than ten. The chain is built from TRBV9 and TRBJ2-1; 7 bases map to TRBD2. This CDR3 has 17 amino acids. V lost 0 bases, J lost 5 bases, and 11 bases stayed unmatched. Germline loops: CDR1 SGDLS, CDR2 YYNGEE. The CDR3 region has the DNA TGTGCCAGCAGCGTAGCCCAAACGGGCGGGAGAAACAATGAGCAGTTCTTC. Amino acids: CASSVAQTGGRNNEQFF. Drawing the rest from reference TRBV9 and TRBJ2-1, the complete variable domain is DSGVTQTPKHLITATGQRVTLRCSPRSGDLSVYWYQQSLDQGLQFLIQYYNGEERAKGNILERFSAQQFPDLHSELNLSSLELGDSALYFCASSVAQTGGRNNEQFFGPGTRLTVL.

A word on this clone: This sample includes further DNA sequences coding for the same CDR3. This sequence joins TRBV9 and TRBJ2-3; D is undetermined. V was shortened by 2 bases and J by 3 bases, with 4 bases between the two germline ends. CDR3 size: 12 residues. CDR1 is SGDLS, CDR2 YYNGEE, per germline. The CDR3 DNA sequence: TGTGCCAGCAGCGTTGTTACAGATACGCAGTATTTT. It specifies CASSVVTDTQYF. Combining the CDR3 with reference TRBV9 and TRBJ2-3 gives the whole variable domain DSGVTQTPKHLITATGQRVTLRCSPRSGDLSVYWYQQSLDQGLQFLIQYYNGEERAKGNILERFSAQQFPDLHSELNLSSLELGDSALYFCASSVVTDTQYFGPGTRLTVL.

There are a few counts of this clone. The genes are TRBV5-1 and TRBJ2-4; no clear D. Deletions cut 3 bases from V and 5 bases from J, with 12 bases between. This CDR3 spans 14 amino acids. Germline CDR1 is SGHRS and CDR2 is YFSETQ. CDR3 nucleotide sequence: TGCGCCAGCAGCTCCTCAGTGTTTCAAAACATTCAGTACTTC. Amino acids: CASSSSVFQNIQYF.

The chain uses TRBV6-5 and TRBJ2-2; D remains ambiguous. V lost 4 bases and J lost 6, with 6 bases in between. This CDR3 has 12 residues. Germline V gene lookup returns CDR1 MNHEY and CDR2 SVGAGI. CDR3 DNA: TGTGCCAGCAGTTGGTTGGCCGGGGAGCTGTTTTTT. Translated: CASSWLAGELFF.

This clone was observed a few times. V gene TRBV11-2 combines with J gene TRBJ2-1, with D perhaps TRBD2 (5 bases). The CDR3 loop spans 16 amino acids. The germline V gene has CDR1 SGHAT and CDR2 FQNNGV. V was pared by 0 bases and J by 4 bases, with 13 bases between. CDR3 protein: CASSLDRGRGYNEQFF. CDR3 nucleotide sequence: TGTGCCAGCAGCTTAGATCGAGGACGGGGTTACAATGAGCAGTTCTTC.

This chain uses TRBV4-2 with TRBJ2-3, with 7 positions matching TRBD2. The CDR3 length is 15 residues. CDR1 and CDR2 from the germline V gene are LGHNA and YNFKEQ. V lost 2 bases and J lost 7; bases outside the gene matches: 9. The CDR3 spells CASSQSVGGGNTQYF. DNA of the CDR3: TGTGCCAGCAGCCAAAGTGTGGGCGGGGGAAATACGCAGTATTTT.

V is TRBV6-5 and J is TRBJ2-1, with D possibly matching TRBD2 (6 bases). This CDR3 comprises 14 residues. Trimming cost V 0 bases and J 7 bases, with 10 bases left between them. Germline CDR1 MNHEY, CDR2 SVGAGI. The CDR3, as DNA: TGTGCCAGCAGTTACTCGAATGCGGGAAATGAGCAGTTCTTC. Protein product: CASSYSNAGNEQFF.

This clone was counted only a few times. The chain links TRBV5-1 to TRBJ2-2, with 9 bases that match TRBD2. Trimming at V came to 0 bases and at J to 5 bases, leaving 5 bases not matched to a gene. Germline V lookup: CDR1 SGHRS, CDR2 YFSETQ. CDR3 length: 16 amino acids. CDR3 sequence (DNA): TGCGCCAGCAGCTTGGCGACTAGCGGAGCAACCGGGGAGCTGTTTTTT. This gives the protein CASSLATSGATGELFF.

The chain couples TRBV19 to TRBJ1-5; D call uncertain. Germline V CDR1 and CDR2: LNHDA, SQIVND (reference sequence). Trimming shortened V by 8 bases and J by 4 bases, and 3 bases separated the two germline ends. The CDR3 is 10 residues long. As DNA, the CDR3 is TGTGCCAGTCCGAATCAGCCCCAGCATTTT. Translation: CASPNQPQHF.

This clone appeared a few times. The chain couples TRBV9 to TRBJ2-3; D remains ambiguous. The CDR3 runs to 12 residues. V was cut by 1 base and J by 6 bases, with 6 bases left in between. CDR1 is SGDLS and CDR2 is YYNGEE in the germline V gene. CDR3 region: CASSVLWDTQYF. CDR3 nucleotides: TGTGCCAGCAGCGTATTATGGGATACGCAGTATTTT. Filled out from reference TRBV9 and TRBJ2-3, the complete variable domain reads DSGVTQTPKHLITATGQRVTLRCSPRSGDLSVYWYQQSLDQGLQFLIQYYNGEERAKGNILERFSAQQFPDLHSELNLSSLELGDSALYFCASSVLWDTQYFGPGTRLTVL.

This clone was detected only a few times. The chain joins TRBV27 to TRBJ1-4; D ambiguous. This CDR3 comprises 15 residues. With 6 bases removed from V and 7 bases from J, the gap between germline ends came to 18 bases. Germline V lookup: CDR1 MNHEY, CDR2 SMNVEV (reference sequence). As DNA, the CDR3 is TGTGCCAGCAGATGCCCGGGGTGGGCCGGTGAAAAACTGTTTTTT. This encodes CASRCPGWAGEKLFF.

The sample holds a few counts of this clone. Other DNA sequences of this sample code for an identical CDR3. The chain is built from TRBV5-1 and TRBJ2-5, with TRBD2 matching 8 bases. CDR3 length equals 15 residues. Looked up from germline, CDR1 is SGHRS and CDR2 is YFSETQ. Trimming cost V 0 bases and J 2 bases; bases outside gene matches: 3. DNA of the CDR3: TGCGCCAGCAGCTTGGCGGCGGGGGGACAAGAGACCCAGTACTTC. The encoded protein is CASSLAAGGQETQYF.

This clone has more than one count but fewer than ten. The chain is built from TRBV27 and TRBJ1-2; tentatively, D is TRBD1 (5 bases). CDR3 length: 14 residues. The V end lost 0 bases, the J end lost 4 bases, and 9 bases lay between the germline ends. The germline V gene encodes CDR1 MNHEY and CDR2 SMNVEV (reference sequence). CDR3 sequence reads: CASSLSRGTYGYTF. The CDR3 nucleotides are TGTGCCAGCAGTTTATCGCGGGGGACCTATGGCTACACCTTC.

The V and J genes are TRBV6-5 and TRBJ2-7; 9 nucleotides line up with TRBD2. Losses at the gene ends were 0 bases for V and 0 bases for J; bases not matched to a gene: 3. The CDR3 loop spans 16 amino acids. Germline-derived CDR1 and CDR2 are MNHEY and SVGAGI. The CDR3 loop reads CASSYSPSGDSYEQYF. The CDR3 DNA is TGTGCCAGCAGTTACTCGCCTAGCGGGGACTCCTACGAGCAGTACTTC.

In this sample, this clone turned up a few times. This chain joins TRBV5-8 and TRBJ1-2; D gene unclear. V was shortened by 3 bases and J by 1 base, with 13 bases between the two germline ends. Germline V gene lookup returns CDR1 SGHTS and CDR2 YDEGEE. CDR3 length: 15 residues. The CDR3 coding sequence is TGTGCCAGCAGCTGGTCCGGACTTGATAACTATGGCTACACCTTC. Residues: CASSWSGLDNYGYTF.

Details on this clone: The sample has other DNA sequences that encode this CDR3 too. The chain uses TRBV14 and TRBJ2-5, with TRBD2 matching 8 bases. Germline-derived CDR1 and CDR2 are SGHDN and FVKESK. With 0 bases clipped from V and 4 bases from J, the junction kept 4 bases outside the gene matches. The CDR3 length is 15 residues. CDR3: CASSQDPGGRETQYF. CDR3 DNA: TGTGCCAGCAGCCAAGATCCGGGGGGGCGAGAGACCCAGTACTTC. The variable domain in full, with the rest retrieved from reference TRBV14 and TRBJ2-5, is EAGVTQFPSHSVIEKGQTVTLRCDPISGHDNLYWYRRVMGKEIKFLLHFVKESKQDESGMPNNRFLAERTGGTYSTLKVQPAELEDSGVYFCASSQDPGGRETQYFGPGTRLLVL.

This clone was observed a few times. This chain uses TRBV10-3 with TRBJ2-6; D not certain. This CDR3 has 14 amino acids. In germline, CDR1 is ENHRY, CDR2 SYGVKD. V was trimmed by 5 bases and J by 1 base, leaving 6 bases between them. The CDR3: CAISPQSGANVLTF. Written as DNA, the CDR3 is TGTGCCATCAGTCCCCAATCTGGGGCCAACGTCCTGACTTTC.

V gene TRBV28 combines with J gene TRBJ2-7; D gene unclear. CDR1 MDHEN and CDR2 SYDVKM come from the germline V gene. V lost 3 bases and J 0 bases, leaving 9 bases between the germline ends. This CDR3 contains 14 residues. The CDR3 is CASSFPGSSYEQYF. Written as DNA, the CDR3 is TGTGCCAGCAGTTTCCCTGGAAGCTCCTACGAGCAGTACTTC.

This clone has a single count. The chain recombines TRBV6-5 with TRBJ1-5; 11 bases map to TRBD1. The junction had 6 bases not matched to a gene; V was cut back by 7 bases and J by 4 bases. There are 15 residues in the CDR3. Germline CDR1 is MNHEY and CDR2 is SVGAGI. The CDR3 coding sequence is TGTGCCAGCAAACCGGGACAGGGGGTTAATCAGCCCCAGCATTTT. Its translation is CASKPGQGVNQPQHF.

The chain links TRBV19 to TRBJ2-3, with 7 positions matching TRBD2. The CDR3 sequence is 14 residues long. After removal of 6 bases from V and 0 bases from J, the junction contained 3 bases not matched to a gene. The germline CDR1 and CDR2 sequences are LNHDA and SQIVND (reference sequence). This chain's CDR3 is CASRTTSSTDTQYF. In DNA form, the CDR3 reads TGTGCCAGTAGGACGACTAGCAGCACAGATACGCAGTATTTT. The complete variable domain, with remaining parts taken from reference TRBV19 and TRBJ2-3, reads DGGITQSPKYLFRKEGQNVTLSCEQNLNHDAMYWYRQDPGQGLRLIYYSQIVNDFQKGDIAEGYSVSREKKESFPLTVTSAQKNPTAFYLCASRTTSSTDTQYFGPGTRLTVL.

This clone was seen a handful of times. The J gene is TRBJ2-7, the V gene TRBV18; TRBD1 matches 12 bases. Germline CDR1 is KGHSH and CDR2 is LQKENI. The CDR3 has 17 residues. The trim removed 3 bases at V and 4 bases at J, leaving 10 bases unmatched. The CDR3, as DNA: TGTGCCAGCTCACCCCTACCGGGACAGGGGGCATTGTACGAGCAGTACTTC. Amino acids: CASSPLPGQGALYEQYF.

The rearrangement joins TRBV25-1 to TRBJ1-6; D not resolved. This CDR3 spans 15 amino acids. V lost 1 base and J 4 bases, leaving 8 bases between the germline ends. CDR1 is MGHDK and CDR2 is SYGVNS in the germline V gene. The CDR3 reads CASSEFTQYNSPLHF. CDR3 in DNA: TGTGCCAGCAGTGAATTCACACAGTATAATTCACCCCTCCACTTT.

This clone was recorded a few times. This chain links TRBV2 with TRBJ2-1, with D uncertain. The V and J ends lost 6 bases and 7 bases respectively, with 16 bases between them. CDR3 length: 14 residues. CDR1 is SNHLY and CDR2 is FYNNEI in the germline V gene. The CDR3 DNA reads TGTGCCAGCAGAGGTGGGTCCACCTGGAATGAGCAGTTCTTC. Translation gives CASRGGSTWNEQFF.

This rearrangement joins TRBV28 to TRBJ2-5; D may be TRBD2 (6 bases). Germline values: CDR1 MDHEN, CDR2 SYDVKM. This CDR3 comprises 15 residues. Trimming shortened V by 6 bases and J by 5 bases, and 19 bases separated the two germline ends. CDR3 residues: CASSSGGAAGETQYF. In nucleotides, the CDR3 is TGTGCCAGCAGCTCCGGCGGGGCCGCGGGGGAGACCCAGTACTTC. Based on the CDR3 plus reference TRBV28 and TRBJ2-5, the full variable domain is DVKVTQSSRYLVKRTGEKVFLECVQDMDHENMFWYRQDPGLGLRLIYFSYDVKMKEKGDIPEGYSVSREKKERFSLILESASTNQTSMYLCASSSGGAAGETQYFGPGTRLLVL.

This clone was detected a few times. The CDR3 loop is CASSLAGTSGGKTQYF. CDR3 DNA: TGCGCCAGCAGCTTGGCCGGGACTAGCGGGGGAAAGACCCAGTACTTC. The chain employs TRBV5-1 and TRBJ2-5; 14 bases agree with TRBD2. Germline assignment: CDR1 SGHRS and CDR2 YFSETQ. J was trimmed by 6 bases and V by 0 bases; bases with no gene match: 4. The CDR3 runs 16 residues. Full variable domain (outside the CDR3, taken from reference TRBV5-1 and TRBJ2-5): KAGVTQTPRYLIKTRGQQVTLSCSPISGHRSVSWYQQTPGQGLQFLFEYFSETQRNKGNFPGRFSGRQFSNSRSEMNVSTLELGDSALYLCASSLAGTSGGKTQYFGPGTRLLVL.